These T cell receptor beta chains were read from a single sample in a study of blood T cell repertoires in COVID-19. Data came from immunoSEQ multiplex PCR; TCRdb stores just in-frame clones and leaves some out. The table has around 81,000 clones, about 80% seen once. The sequencing input was peripheral blood. These receptors were obtained from a human donor in a cohort sampled during active COVID-19. The CDR3 runs from the conserved cysteine through the conserved F or W. Each record gives: CDR3 DNA, CDR3 protein, V gene, D gene, J gene, clone size. D genes are given only for firm matches. Size tells how often a clone was seen (once, few, many) or the class of an expanded clone, and some rows leave it out.

CDR3nt: TGTGCCAGCTCACTGGGACTAGATACGCAGTATTTT
CDR3aa: CASSLGLDTQYF
v_gene: TRBV18
d_gene: -
j_gene: TRBJ2-3
abundance: -

CDR3nt: TGTGCCACCAGTGACGCTAGCGGGGGGCCTTACAATGAGCAGTTCTTC
CDR3aa: CATSDASGGPYNEQFF
v_gene: TRBV24-1
d_gene: TRBD2
j_gene: TRBJ2-1
abundance: once

CDR3nt: TGTGCCAGCAGCCAGGCGACTAGGGCCAATGAGCAGTTCTTC
CDR3aa: CASSQATRANEQFF
v_gene: TRBV3-1/TRBV3-2
d_gene: -
j_gene: TRBJ2-1
abundance: once

CDR3nt: TGTGCCAGTATGACAGGGGACTATGGCTACACCTTC
CDR3aa: CASMTGDYGYTF
v_gene: TRBV19
d_gene: TRBD1
j_gene: TRBJ1-2
abundance: few

CDR3nt: TGTGCCTGGTCCAGGGAAATGCGAGAGACCCAGTACTTC
CDR3aa: CAWSREMRETQYF
v_gene: TRBV30
d_gene: -
j_gene: TRBJ2-5
abundance: -

CDR3nt: TGTGCCAGCAGTTTACGGACAGGGGATTCATGGACCTATGGCTACACCTTC
CDR3aa: CASSLRTGDSWTYGYTF
v_gene: TRBV28
d_gene: TRBD1
j_gene: TRBJ1-2
abundance: -

CDR3nt: TGTGCCAGCAGTCCCGGGACAGGGGTCTCCAATGAGCAGTTCTTC
CDR3aa: CASSPGTGVSNEQFF
v_gene: TRBV6-5
d_gene: TRBD1
j_gene: TRBJ2-1
abundance: -

CDR3nt: TGTGCCAGCGTTAGAGTAACTAATGAAAAACTGTTTTTT
CDR3aa: CASVRVTNEKLFF
v_gene: TRBV28
d_gene: -
j_gene: TRBJ1-4
abundance: -

CDR3nt: TGTGCCAGCAGCAAGGGACAGGGTCTCACTAATGAAAAACTGTTTTTT
CDR3aa: CASSKGQGLTNEKLFF
v_gene: TRBV5-8
d_gene: TRBD1
j_gene: TRBJ1-4
abundance: -

CDR3nt: TGTGCCAGCAGTTACTCGACAGGGGGCTACACCTTC
CDR3aa: CASSYSTGGYTF
v_gene: TRBV6-5
d_gene: TRBD1
j_gene: TRBJ1-2
abundance: -

CDR3nt: TGTGCCAGCAGTCGGGACAGGGGCCTAGGAGGCTACACCTTC
CDR3aa: CASSRDRGLGGYTF
v_gene: TRBV27
d_gene: TRBD1
j_gene: TRBJ1-2
abundance: -

CDR3nt: TGTGCCAGCTCACCGTCGACAGTCGCTGAAGCTTTCTTT
CDR3aa: CASSPSTVAEAFF
v_gene: TRBV18
d_gene: -
j_gene: TRBJ1-1
abundance: -

CDR3nt: TGTGCCAGCAGCTTTGGACAGGGCACTGAAGCTTTCTTT
CDR3aa: CASSFGQGTEAFF
v_gene: TRBV12-3/TRBV12-4
d_gene: TRBD1
j_gene: TRBJ1-1
abundance: -

CDR3nt: TGCAGCGTCGTCGTGGAGGGGATCGTTGATACGCAGTATTTT
CDR3aa: CSVVVEGIVDTQYF
v_gene: TRBV29-1
d_gene: -
j_gene: TRBJ2-3
abundance: -

CDR3nt: TGTGCCAGCAGTGAAGACGGGCTCGGGGGCAATGAGCAGTTCTTC
CDR3aa: CASSEDGLGGNEQFF
v_gene: TRBV2
d_gene: -
j_gene: TRBJ2-1
abundance: -

CDR3nt: TGTGCCAGCTCACCCCAACTAGCGGGGACCGGGGAGCTGTTTTTT
CDR3aa: CASSPQLAGTGELFF
v_gene: TRBV18
d_gene: TRBD2
j_gene: TRBJ2-2
abundance: -

CDR3nt: TGTGCCAGCAGCCCCGCAGGCACCGGGGAGCTGTTTTTT
CDR3aa: CASSPAGTGELFF
v_gene: TRBV11-2
d_gene: -
j_gene: TRBJ2-2
abundance: -

CDR3nt: TGTGCCAGCACCCAGGAGGCGGGGTTCACAGATACGCAGTATTTT
CDR3aa: CASTQEAGFTDTQYF
v_gene: TRBV28
d_gene: -
j_gene: TRBJ2-3
abundance: -

CDR3nt: TGTGCCAGCAGTGATTTTGGGAGCGGGGGGGCGGAGGAGACCCAGTACTTC
CDR3aa: CASSDFGSGGAEETQYF
v_gene: TRBV2
d_gene: TRBD2
j_gene: TRBJ2-5
abundance: few

CDR3nt: TGTGCCAGCAGTTTGAGGACTCTAAGCACAGATACGCAGTATTTT
CDR3aa: CASSLRTLSTDTQYF
v_gene: TRBV27
d_gene: -
j_gene: TRBJ2-3
abundance: -

CDR3nt: TGTGCCAGCAGAACCGGGACTCTCACAGATACGCAGTATTTT
CDR3aa: CASRTGTLTDTQYF
v_gene: TRBV6-5
d_gene: -
j_gene: TRBJ2-3
abundance: -

CDR3nt: TGTGCCAGCAGCGTAGCGGCCAGGGGAACCCTTTCGTCTGGGGAGCTGTTTTTT
CDR3aa: CASSVAARGTLSSGELFF
v_gene: TRBV9
d_gene: -
j_gene: TRBJ2-2
abundance: -

CDR3nt: TGTGCCAGCAGCGGTCCGGGACAGGGAACCTACGAGCAGTACTTC
CDR3aa: CASSGPGQGTYEQYF
v_gene: TRBV21-1
d_gene: -
j_gene: TRBJ2-7
abundance: -

CDR3nt: TGTGCCAGCAGCCTTCAGGGGCAGGTCACTGAAGCTTTCTTT
CDR3aa: CASSLQGQVTEAFF
v_gene: TRBV3-1/TRBV3-2
d_gene: -
j_gene: TRBJ1-1
abundance: -

CDR3nt: TGTGCCAGTAGTTCAGGGGACGAGCAGTACTTC
CDR3aa: CASSSGDEQYF
v_gene: TRBV19
d_gene: -
j_gene: TRBJ2-7
abundance: -

CDR3nt: TGTGCCAGCAGCTTAGATGGCTCCCAGGAGACCCAGTACTTC
CDR3aa: CASSLDGSQETQYF
v_gene: TRBV5-4
d_gene: -
j_gene: TRBJ2-5
abundance: -

CDR3nt: TGCAGCGTTGTGGCGCGGGGGGGCAGCTCCTACAATGAGCAGTTCTTC
CDR3aa: CSVVARGGSSYNEQFF
v_gene: TRBV29-1
d_gene: TRBD2
j_gene: TRBJ2-1
abundance: once

CDR3nt: TGTGCCAGTAGAAGTTGGGAGCCGGCCGTCCGGAGAGCTTTCTTT
CDR3aa: CASRSWEPAVRRAFF
v_gene: TRBV19
d_gene: -
j_gene: TRBJ1-1
abundance: -

CDR3nt: TGTGCCAGCAGCCCAGGTATGGGACTAGCGGGAGACGGGTACTACAATGAGCAGTTCTTC
CDR3aa: CASSPGMGLAGDGYYNEQFF
v_gene: TRBV7-3
d_gene: TRBD2
j_gene: TRBJ2-1
abundance: -

CDR3nt: TGTGCCAGCAGCGATTGGCCTGGACTCTACGAGCAGTACTTC
CDR3aa: CASSDWPGLYEQYF
v_gene: TRBV7-9
d_gene: -
j_gene: TRBJ2-7
abundance: few

CDR3nt: TGTGCCAGCAGCCCCGTGTCTAGCGGGGGGGCCCGAACCGGGGAGCTGTTTTTT
CDR3aa: CASSPVSSGGARTGELFF
v_gene: TRBV9
d_gene: TRBD2
j_gene: TRBJ2-2
abundance: -

CDR3nt: TGTGCCAGCAGCCCCGGGTTTGGCTACACCTTC
CDR3aa: CASSPGFGYTF
v_gene: TRBV7-9
d_gene: -
j_gene: TRBJ1-2
abundance: -

CDR3nt: TGTGCCAGCAGTTCCCATACCCGTCGGGGTAGCTCCTACAATGAGCAGTTCTTC
CDR3aa: CASSSHTRRGSSYNEQFF
v_gene: TRBV28
d_gene: -
j_gene: TRBJ2-1
abundance: -

CDR3nt: TGTGCCAGCAGCCCCTCCTTGCGGAATGAGCAGTTCTTC
CDR3aa: CASSPSLRNEQFF
v_gene: TRBV7-2
d_gene: -
j_gene: TRBJ2-1
abundance: -

CDR3nt: TGTGCCAGCAATAAAGCGGGGCCCACAGATACGCAGTATTTT
CDR3aa: CASNKAGPTDTQYF
v_gene: TRBV6-6
d_gene: TRBD2
j_gene: TRBJ2-3
abundance: -

CDR3nt: TGTGCCAGCAGTTCACTAGCGTCCAATGAGCAGTTCTTC
CDR3aa: CASSSLASNEQFF
v_gene: TRBV12-3/TRBV12-4
d_gene: TRBD2
j_gene: TRBJ2-1
abundance: few

CDR3nt: TGTGCCAGTAGTATTCGAGCCCGGGTAGATCAGCCCCAGCATTTT
CDR3aa: CASSIRARVDQPQHF
v_gene: TRBV19
d_gene: -
j_gene: TRBJ1-5
abundance: few

CDR3nt: TGCGCCAGCAGCTTGGCCGCAGACACAGATACGCAGTATTTT
CDR3aa: CASSLAADTDTQYF
v_gene: TRBV5-1
d_gene: -
j_gene: TRBJ2-3
abundance: -